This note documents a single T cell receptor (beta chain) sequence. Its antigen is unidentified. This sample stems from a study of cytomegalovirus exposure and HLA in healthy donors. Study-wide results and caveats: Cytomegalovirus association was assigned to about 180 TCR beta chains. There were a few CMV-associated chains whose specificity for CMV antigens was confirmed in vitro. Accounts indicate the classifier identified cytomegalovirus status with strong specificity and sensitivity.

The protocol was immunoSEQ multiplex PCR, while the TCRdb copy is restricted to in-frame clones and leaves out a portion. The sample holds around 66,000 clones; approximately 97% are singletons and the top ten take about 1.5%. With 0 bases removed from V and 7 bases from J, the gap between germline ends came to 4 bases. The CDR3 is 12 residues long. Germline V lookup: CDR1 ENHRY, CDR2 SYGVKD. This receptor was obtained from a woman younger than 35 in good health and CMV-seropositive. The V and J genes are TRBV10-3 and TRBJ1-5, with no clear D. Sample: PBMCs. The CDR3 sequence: CAISESRQPQHF. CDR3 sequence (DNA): TGTGCCATCAGTGAGTCGAGGCAGCCCCAGCATTTT.